These 9 T cell receptor beta chains originate from one sample sequenced in a study of T-cell memory formation after mild COVID-19. Via MiXCR, TCRdb re-called the 5' RACE reads, giving one row per CDR3 protein. The sample consists of 350,000 to 400,000 distinct CDR3 sequences, around 14% of them appearing once. Sequenced material: PBMCs or a T cell subset sorted from them (not recorded which). These receptors all come from a man aged 18 to 29 who had mild COVID-19 (a few samples of this study predate the infection). Cell type and time point are not known.

In this sample, this clonotype turned up a few times. This sequence joins TRBV10-3 and TRBJ2-3; D may be TRBD2 (5 bases). Trimming took 8 bases from V and 0 from J, leaving 15 bases between them. CDR3 length equals 15 residues. Germline CDR1 and CDR2: ENHRY and SYGVKD. Here the CDR3 reads CAIARTVTSTDTQYF. The CDR3, as DNA: TGTGCCATCGCCAGGACTGTGACTAGCACAGATACGCAGTATTTT.

The table lists this clonotype with a few counts. This chain links TRBV11-2 with TRBJ1-5, with D uncertain. CDR1 is SGHAT, CDR2 FQNNGV, per germline. The ends were cut back, 7 bases at V and 6 bases at J, with 13 bases in the middle. The CDR3 runs to 13 residues. CDR3: CASTQSPGQPQHF. In nucleotides, the CDR3 is TGTGCCAGCACCCAATCCCCAGGTCAGCCCCAGCATTTT.

The V and J genes are TRBV11-2 and TRBJ2-7; perhaps TRBD2 as D (6 bases). Trimming cost V 2 bases and J 3 bases, with 11 bases left between them. The CDR3 is 14 residues long. Per germline, CDR1 SGHAT and CDR2 FQNNGV. The DNA of the CDR3 is TGTGCCAGCAGCTTACAGGGCGGGATCTACGAGCAGTACTTC. This sequence encodes CASSLQGGIYEQYF. Together with reference TRBV11-2 and TRBJ2-7, the CDR3 gives the full variable domain: EAGVAQSPRYKIIEKRQSVAFWCNPISGHATLYWYQQILGQGPKLLIQFQNNGVVDDSQLPKDRFSAERLKGVDSTLKIQPAKLEDSAVYLCASSLQGGIYEQYFGPGTRLTVT.

This clonotype was found once. The V call is TRBV3-2, the J call TRBJ2-5. TRBV3-2 corresponds to a pseudogene. The CDR3 covers 15 residues. The CDR3 DNA follows: TGTGCCAGCAGCCAAGAACGCCAGCAGAAAGAGACCCAGTACTTC. This gives the protein CASSQERQQKETQYF.

The V and J genes are TRBV5-1 and TRBJ1-5; D call uncertain. CDR3 length: 14 amino acids. The ends were cut back, 4 bases at V and 6 bases at J, with 14 bases in the middle. Germline CDR1 and CDR2: SGHRS and YFSETQ. For the CDR3, the DNA is TGCGCCAGCAGCCCCCAAGGAGCGCCTCAGCCCCAGCATTTT. Translating it yields CASSPQGAPQPQHF.

This clonotype was seen many times. The chain's CDR3 is CSARGQGRKDTQYF. The DNA for the CDR3 is TGCAGTGCTAGAGGACAGGGGAGGAAAGATACGCAGTATTTT. The chain links TRBV20-1 to TRBJ2-3, with TRBD1 matching 8 bases. V was clipped by 1 base and J by 5 bases; unmatched bases: 5. The CDR3 extends over 14 amino acids. Germline CDR1 is DFQATT and CDR2 is SNEGSKA (reference sequence).

This clonotype was counted many times. The CDR3 nucleotides are TGCGCCAGCAGCTTGGCCGGAGGTTTGTCTAAATCACCCCTCCACTTT. Amino acid sequence: CASSLAGGLSKSPLHF. The chain links TRBV5-1 to TRBJ1-6, with D uncertain. Germline-derived CDR1 and CDR2 are SGHRS and YFSETQ. Trimming stripped 0 bases from V and 10 bases from J, with 17 bases between. The CDR3 spans 16 residues.

This clonotype was observed a handful of times. V and J are TRBV7-2 and TRBJ2-5; TRBD1 might be the D (6 bases). The CDR3 spans 14 residues. Germline V gene lookup returns CDR1 SGHTA and CDR2 FQGNSA. Deletions cut 3 bases from V and 4 bases from J, with 12 bases between. CDR3 sequence reads: CASSFLGAGETQYF. CDR3 DNA sequence: TGTGCCAGCAGCTTTTTGGGGGCAGGAGAGACCCAGTACTTC.

This clonotype was observed many times. The chain employs TRBV4-3 and TRBJ1-1; D remains ambiguous. V lost 0 bases and J lost 4, with 18 bases in between. Germline V lookup: CDR1 LGHNA, CDR2 YSLEER. This CDR3 has 17 residues. DNA for the CDR3: TGCGCCAGCAGCCAAGAGGGCCTGGGCAGTCCCGCCACTGAAGCTTTCTTT. This translates into CASSQEGLGSPATEAFF.